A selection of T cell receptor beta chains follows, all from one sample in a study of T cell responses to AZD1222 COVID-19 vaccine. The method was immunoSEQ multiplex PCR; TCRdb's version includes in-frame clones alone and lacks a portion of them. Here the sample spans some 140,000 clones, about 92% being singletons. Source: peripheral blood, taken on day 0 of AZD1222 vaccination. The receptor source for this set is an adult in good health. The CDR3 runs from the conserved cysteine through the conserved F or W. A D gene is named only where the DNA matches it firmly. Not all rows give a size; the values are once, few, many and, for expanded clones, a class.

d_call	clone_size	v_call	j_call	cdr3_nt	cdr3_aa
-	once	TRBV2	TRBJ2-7	TGTGCCAGCAGTGACGAAGGATACGAGCAGTACTTC	CASSDEGYEQYF
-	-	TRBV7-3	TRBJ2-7	TGTGCCAGCAGCTCCCGTTGGGGCTACGAGCAGTACTTC	CASSSRWGYEQYF
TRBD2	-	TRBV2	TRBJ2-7	TGTGCCAGCAGTTCTGGACTAGCCCGGGGGGGCTACGAGCAGTACTTC	CASSSGLARGGYEQYF
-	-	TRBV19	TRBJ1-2	TGTGCCAGTAGTATTCGGTGGGGTGAGACAGCGACTAACTATGGCTACACCTTC	CASSIRWGETATNYGYTF
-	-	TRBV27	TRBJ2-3	TGTGCCAGCAGTACGCAACTAGCTCTCCTCACAGATACGCAGTATTTT	CASSTQLALLTDTQYF
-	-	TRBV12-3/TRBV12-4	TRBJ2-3	TGTGCCAGCAGTCGACGCACAGATACGCAGTATTTT	CASSRRTDTQYF
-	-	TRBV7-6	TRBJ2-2	TGTGCCAGCAGCTCTCCTCCTACGGGACACTCGACCCGGTCAGACACCGGGGAGCTGTTTTTT	CASSSPPTGHSTRSDTGELFF
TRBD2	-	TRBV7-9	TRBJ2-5	TGTGCCAGCAGCTCTAGCGGGAGCGAGACCCAGTACTTC	CASSSSGSETQYF
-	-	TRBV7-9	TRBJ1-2	TGTGCCAGCAGCTTAGTAGCCGACGCTGGCTACACCTTC	CASSLVADAGYTF
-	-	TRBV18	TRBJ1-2	TGTGCCAGCTCACCAGAAAAGGGGGCTAACTATGGCTACACCTTC	CASSPEKGANYGYTF
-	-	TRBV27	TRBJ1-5	TGTGCCAGCAGTTTAACATCAGGGAGCAATCAGCCCCAGCATTTT	CASSLTSGSNQPQHF
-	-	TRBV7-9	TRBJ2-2	TGTGCCAGCAGCCCAACCGGCAGTACCGGGGAGCTGTTTTTT	CASSPTGSTGELFF
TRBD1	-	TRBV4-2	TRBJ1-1	TGTGCCAGCAGCCGCGAAACCGGGACAGGGAACACTGAAGCTTTCTTT	CASSRETGTGNTEAFF
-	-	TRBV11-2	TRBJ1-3	TGTGCCAGCAGCTTAGTGACAGCCTTCTCTGGAAACACCATATATTTT	CASSLVTAFSGNTIYF
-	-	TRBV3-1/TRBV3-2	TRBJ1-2	TGTGCCAGCAGCCAACTGGGGGCTCACTATGGCTACACCTTC	CASSQLGAHYGYTF
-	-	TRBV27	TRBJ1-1	TGTGCCAGCAGCCTCGGGGGCTTAGGCACTGAAGCTTTCTTT	CASSLGGLGTEAFF
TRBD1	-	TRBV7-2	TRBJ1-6	TGTGCCAGCAGCTTAGTTCGGACAGGGGAATCACCCCTCCACTTT	CASSLVRTGESPLHF
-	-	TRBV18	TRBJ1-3	TGTGCCAGCTCTTACCAGGAGGGAAACACCATATATTTT	CASSYQEGNTIYF
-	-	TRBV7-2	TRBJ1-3	TGTGCCAGCAGCTTACAGTCTGGGTCCGGAAACACCATATATTTT	CASSLQSGSGNTIYF
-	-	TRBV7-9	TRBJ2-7	TGTGCCAGCAGCTTCGTCTCATACGAGCAGTACTTC	CASSFVSYEQYF
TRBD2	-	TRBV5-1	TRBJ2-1	TGCGCTACACGTGGAGGCGGGGGGTACAATGAGCAGTTCTTC	CATRGGGGYNEQFF
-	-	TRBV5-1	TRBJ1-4	TGCGCCAGCAGCACCTTAGGGCAGGGAGGTGGAAAACTGTTTTTT	CASSTLGQGGGKLFF
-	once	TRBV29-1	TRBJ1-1	TGCAGCGTTCTCACTTTCGGGGTGGGGAACACTGAAGCTTTCTTT	CSVLTFGVGNTEAFF
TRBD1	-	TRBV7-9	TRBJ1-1	TGTGCCAGCAGCCCCCGGGACAGGGCCACTGAAGCTTTCTTT	CASSPRDRATEAFF
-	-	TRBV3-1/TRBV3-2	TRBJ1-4	TGTGCCAGCGGAGGCAGGATCGGTGAAAAACTGTTTTTT	CASGGRIGEKLFF
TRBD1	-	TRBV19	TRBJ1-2	TGTGCCAGTTCCGCACAGGGGATCGATGGCTACACCTTC	CASSAQGIDGYTF
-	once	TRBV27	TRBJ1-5	TGTGCCAGCAGGACCATTTCGGGAGCGGCCCAGCCCCAGCATTTT	CASRTISGAAQPQHF
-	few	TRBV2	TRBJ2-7	TGTGCCAGCAGTGAACCCGGATGGGTTGACGAGCAGTACTTC	CASSEPGWVDEQYF
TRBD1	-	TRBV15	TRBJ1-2	TGTGCCACCAGCGGACAGGCAGCTAATAACTATGGCTACACCTTC	CATSGQAANNYGYTF
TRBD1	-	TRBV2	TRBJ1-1	TGTGCCAGCCGTAAGGGACAGCAAAAGAACACTGAAGCTTTCTTT	CASRKGQQKNTEAFF
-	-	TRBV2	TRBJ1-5	TGTGCCACCAGGCAAGCAAATAGCAATCAGCCCCAGCATTTT	CATRQANSNQPQHF
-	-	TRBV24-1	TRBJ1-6	TGTGCCACCAGTGACTCTCGAGGGGGGGATAATTCACCCCTCCACTTT	CATSDSRGGDNSPLHF
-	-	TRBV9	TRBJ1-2	TGTGCCAGCAGCGTAGTAGGGGAAGGTAGTGGCTACACCTTC	CASSVVGEGSGYTF
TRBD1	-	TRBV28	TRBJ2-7	TGTGCCACCCTGGACAGGGCCTACGAGCAGTACTTC	CATLDRAYEQYF
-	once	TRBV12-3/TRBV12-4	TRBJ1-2	TGTGCCAGCAGCTTCTACCCCTCTGGCTACACCTTC	CASSFYPSGYTF
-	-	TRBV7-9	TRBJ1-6	TGTGCCAGCAGCTTATCCGGGGGCGCGGATTCACCCCTCCACTTT	CASSLSGGADSPLHF
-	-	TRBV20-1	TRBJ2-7	TGCAGTGCCGCCCCCTACGAGCAGTACTTC	CSAAPYEQYF
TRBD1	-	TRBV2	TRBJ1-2	TGTGTGACGGGGACAGGGCGTTATGGCTACACCTTC	CVTGTGRYGYTF
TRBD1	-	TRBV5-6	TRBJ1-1	TGTGCCAGCAGCTCCCGACAGGGGCTGAACACTGAAGCTTTCTTT	CASSSRQGLNTEAFF
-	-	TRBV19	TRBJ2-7	TGTGCCAGTAGTGCCCTGGACAGCACCTACGAGCAGTACTTC	CASSALDSTYEQYF
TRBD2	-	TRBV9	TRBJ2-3	TGTGCCAGCAGCGTAGCGCCCGGGACTACTAGCACAGATACGCAGTATTTT	CASSVAPGTTSTDTQYF
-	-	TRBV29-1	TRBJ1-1	TGCAGCGGCTTTGAGGGTGGCACTGAAGCTTTCTTT	CSGFEGGTEAFF
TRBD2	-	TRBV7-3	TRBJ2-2	TGTGCCAGCAGCCCTAGCGGGAGCGCCGGGGAGCTGTTTTTT	CASSPSGSAGELFF
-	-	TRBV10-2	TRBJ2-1	TGCGCCAGCAGTGAGTTTGGCAACTACAATGAGCAGTTCTTC	CASSEFGNYNEQFF
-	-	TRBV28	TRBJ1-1	TGTGCCAGCATCTCAGAGGGGACTAGTGAAGCTTTCTTT	CASISEGTSEAFF
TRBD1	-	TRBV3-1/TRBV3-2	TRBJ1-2	TGTGCCAGCAGCCACCACGACAGGGGGCCCTATGGCTACACCTTC	CASSHHDRGPYGYTF
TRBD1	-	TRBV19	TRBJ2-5	TGTGCCAGTTCCGACAGGGGTGACGAGACCCAGTACTTC	CASSDRGDETQYF
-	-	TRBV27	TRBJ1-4	TGTGCCAGCAGTTTATTTGCCCTTGTTTTGGGGGAAACTAATGAAAAACTGTTTTTT	CASSLFALVLGETNEKLFF
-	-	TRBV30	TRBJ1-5	TGTGCCTGGAGGGGTCAACTTAGCAATCAGCCCCAGCATTTT	CAWRGQLSNQPQHF
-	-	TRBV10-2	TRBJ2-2	TGCGCCAGCAATGTGGGGGAGAGGGACACCGGGGAGCTGTTTTTT	CASNVGERDTGELFF
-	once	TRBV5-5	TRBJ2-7	TGTGCCAGCACTGGCCCCCGGACTGCCTACGAGCAGTACTTC	CASTGPRTAYEQYF
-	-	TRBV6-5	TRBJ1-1	TGTGCCAGCAGTTACCACAGCTTAAACACTGAAGCTTTCTTT	CASSYHSLNTEAFF
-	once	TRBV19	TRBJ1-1	TGTGCCAGTAGTATTAGATGGACTGAAGCTTTCTTT	CASSIRWTEAFF